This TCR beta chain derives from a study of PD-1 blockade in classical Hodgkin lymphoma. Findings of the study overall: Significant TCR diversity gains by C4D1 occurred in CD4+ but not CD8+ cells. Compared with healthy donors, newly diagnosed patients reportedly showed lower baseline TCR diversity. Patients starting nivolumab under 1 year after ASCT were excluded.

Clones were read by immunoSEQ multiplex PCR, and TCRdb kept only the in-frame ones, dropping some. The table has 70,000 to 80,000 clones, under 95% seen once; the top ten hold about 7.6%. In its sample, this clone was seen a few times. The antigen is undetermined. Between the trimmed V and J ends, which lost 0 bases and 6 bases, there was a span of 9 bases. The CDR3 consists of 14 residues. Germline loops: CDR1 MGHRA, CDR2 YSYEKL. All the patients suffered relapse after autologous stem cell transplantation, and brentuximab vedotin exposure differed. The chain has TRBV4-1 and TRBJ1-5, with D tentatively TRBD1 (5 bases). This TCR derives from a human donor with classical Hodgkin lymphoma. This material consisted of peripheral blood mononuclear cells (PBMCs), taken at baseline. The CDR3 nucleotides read TGCGCCAGCAGCCAAGATGACGGGGGTCAGCCCCAGCATTTT. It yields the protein CASSQDDGGQPQHF.